One and the same sample provided the 29 T cell receptor beta chains below, sequenced in a study of T cells in Graves' hyperthyroidism and ophthalmopathy. From RNA transcripts, TCR beta CDR3 regions were amplified. The primer set for the first-round RT-PCR of the TCR CDR3 was HTBI. In TCRdb, the multiplex PCR reads were re-called with MiXCR into one record per CDR3 protein. The sample contains under 300,000 distinct CDR3 sequences, about an eighth of which appear only once. The specimen sequenced was blood. These receptors were obtained from a woman aged 40 to 50 with Graves' hyperthyroidism.

The J gene is TRBJ1-5, the V gene TRBV20-1, with D maybe TRBD1 (6 bases). The CDR3 contains 13 residues. From germline, CDR1 is DFQATT and CDR2 SNEGSKA (reference sequence). The germline V and J ends were trimmed by 7 bases and 2 bases, with 12 bases remaining between them. CDR3 sequence: CSGRGVGNQPQHF. The CDR3 nucleotides are TGCAGTGGGAGGGGGGTCGGCAATCAGCCCCAGCATTTT.

This chain connects TRBV4-1 to TRBJ2-3; no reliable D call. V lost 4 bases and J lost 0, with 11 bases in between. CDR3 length: 15 residues. Per the germline V gene, CDR1 is MGHRA and CDR2 is YSYEKL. CDR3 residues: CASSPRSESTDTQYF. The CDR3 region has the DNA TGCGCCAGCAGCCCTCGTTCGGAGAGCACAGATACGCAGTATTTT.

In this sample, this clonotype turned up many times. This chain joins TRBV28 and TRBJ2-5; weak D call: TRBD1 (5 bases). This CDR3 contains 14 residues. V was cut by 2 bases and J by 2 bases, with 9 bases left in between. Germline CDR1 and CDR2: MDHEN and SYDVKM. The DNA of the CDR3 is TGTGCCAGCAGTTTACCAGGGTATCAAGAGACCCAGTACTTC. Translating it yields CASSLPGYQETQYF. The full variable domain, in which reference TRBV28 and TRBJ2-5 provide the parts outside the CDR3, is DVKVTQSSRYLVKRTGEKVFLECVQDMDHENMFWYRQDPGLGLRLIYFSYDVKMKEKGDIPEGYSVSREKKERFSLILESASTNQTSMYLCASSLPGYQETQYFGPGTRLLVL.

This clonotype has a count of ten or more. The chain links TRBV5-1 to TRBJ2-3; D remains unclear. Germline-derived CDR1 and CDR2 are SGHRS and YFSETQ. This CDR3 is 14 amino acids long. Trimming cost V 2 bases and J 6 bases, with 13 bases left between them. This chain's CDR3 is CASSFSPGSDTQYF. CDR3 coding DNA: TGCGCCAGCAGCTTTTCCCCCGGGTCGGATACGCAGTATTTT.

As to this clonotype: This may be a read error, as it is one base from a much larger clone. The chain is built from TRBV5-1 and TRBJ2-1, with TRBD2 matching 11 bases. Germline V gives CDR1 SGHRS, CDR2 YFSETQ. The CDR3 has 18 amino acids. The CDR3: CASSLDPRLAGNYDEQFF. The CDR3 DNA reads TGCGCCAGCAGCCTTGACCCACGACTAGCGGGGAACTACGATGAGCAGTTCTTC.

This clonotype was counted only a few times. The V and J genes are TRBV6-5 and TRBJ2-7; 9 bases agree with TRBD1. Germline trimming cut 0 bases from V and 4 bases from J; bases unmatched to any gene: 4. CDR3 length: 15 residues. Per germline, CDR1 MNHEY and CDR2 SVGAGI. The CDR3: CASSYSGTGFYEQYF. In nucleotides, the CDR3 is TGTGCCAGCAGTTACTCGGGGACAGGGTTTTACGAGCAGTACTTC.

This clonotype was recorded at least ten times. The rearrangement uses TRBV20-1 and TRBJ1-1; 11 bases are a match to TRBD1. CDR3 length equals 18 residues. V lost 0 bases to trimming and J lost 6 bases; unmatched junction nucleotides: 15. Germline CDR1 reads DFQATT; CDR2 reads SNEGSKA (reference sequence). The CDR3 nucleotides read TGCAGTGCTAGAGATTCTACGAGATCCGGGACAGGGGGAGCTGAAGCTTTCTTT. Translation gives CSARDSTRSGTGGAEAFF.

As DNA, the CDR3 is TGTGCCAGCAGTGTCGGGCGAGGGGTGGATGAGCAGTTCTTC. This gives the protein CASSVGRGVDEQFF. This chain links TRBV6-4 with TRBJ2-1; the D gene could be TRBD1 or TRBD2 (5 bases each). The V end lost 4 bases, the J end lost 8 bases, and 15 bases lay between the germline ends. CDR3 length equals 14 residues. Germline CDR1 reads MRHNA; CDR2 reads SNTAGT.

This clonotype was found many times. This chain links TRBV10-2 with TRBJ2-7; no reliable D call. V lost 5 bases and J 4 bases, leaving 6 bases between the germline ends. The CDR3 contains 11 residues. Germline assignment: CDR1 WSHSY and CDR2 SAAADI. The CDR3 here is CASSPLYEQYF. The DNA of the CDR3 is TGCGCCAGCAGTCCGCTATACGAGCAGTACTTC.

Many counts were recorded for this clonotype. The chain links TRBV5-8 to TRBJ2-1; 9 bases fit TRBD2. CDR1 SGHTS and CDR2 YDEGEE come from the germline V gene. The CDR3 runs to 16 residues. Trimming cost V 6 bases and J 8 bases; bases outside gene matches: 15. The CDR3 nucleotides read TGTGCCAGCAAAAAACGGAGGCAGGCTAGCGGGGATGAGCAGTTCTTC. Its protein is CASKKRRQASGDEQFF.

The rearrangement joins TRBV12-3 or TRBV12-4 to TRBJ1-2; 11 nucleotides match TRBD1. The V gene end was trimmed by 2 bases and the J gene end by 8 bases; junction bases not matched to a gene: 10. The CDR3 is 16 amino acids. The CDR3 reads CASSLYRTGGLEGYTF. CDR3 coding DNA: TGTGCCAGCAGTTTATATCGGACAGGGGGCCTGGAGGGCTACACCTTC.

Comment on this clonotype: The junction shows a germline mismatch at one end, possibly a read error. CDR3 sequence: CASSSGQTDTQYF. As DNA, the CDR3 is TGTGCTAGCAGCTCGGGGCAAACGGATACGCAGTATTTT. V is TRBV7-7 and J is TRBJ2-3; D is possibly TRBD1 or TRBD2 (5 bases each). Germline values: CDR1 SSHAT, CDR2 FNYEAQ (reference sequence). This CDR3 is built from 13 residues.

A few counts support this clonotype. The V call is TRBV5-8, the J call TRBJ1-5, with D hard to call. The ends were cut back, 4 bases at V and 1 base at J, with 6 bases in the middle. From germline, CDR1 is SGHTS and CDR2 YDEGEE. This CDR3 spans 13 amino acids. The CDR3 nucleotides read TGTGCCAGCAGCATGCAAAGCAATCAGCCCCAGCATTTT. Translating gives CASSMQSNQPQHF.

This clonotype was seen at least ten times. The rearrangement links TRBV7-2 to TRBJ2-5; 9 bases map to TRBD2. The CDR3 runs to 16 residues. V shed 3 bases, J shed 5 bases, and the junction held 10 bases outside the gene matches. Germline CDR1 reads SGHTA; CDR2 reads FQGNSA. CDR3 amino acids: CASSFLSGGRGETQYF. CDR3 sequence (DNA): TGTGCCAGCAGCTTCCTTAGCGGCGGGAGGGGGGAGACCCAGTACTTC.

This clonotype was counted many times. The chain carries TRBV6-1 and TRBJ2-3, with TRBD2 matching over 11 bases. Looked up from germline, CDR1 is MNHNS and CDR2 is SASEGT. The CDR3 extends over 14 amino acids. Unmatched junction bases numbered 4, after V lost 7 bases and J lost 4 bases. This CDR3 reads CASTASGRSDTQYF. CDR3 DNA: TGTGCCAGCACGGCTAGCGGGAGGTCAGATACGCAGTATTTT.

This clonotype was recorded at least ten times. V is TRBV11-2 and J is TRBJ2-1; 7 nucleotides align to TRBD2. Germline V gives CDR1 SGHAT, CDR2 FQNNGV. The CDR3 length is 15 residues. With V trimmed by 5 bases and J by 0 bases, 4 bases remained unmatched. The CDR3 nucleotides are TGTGCCAGCAGCCACGGCGGGAGCTCCTACAATGAGCAGTTCTTC. This codes for CASSHGGSSYNEQFF.

Many counts were recorded for this clonotype. V is TRBV6-1 and J is TRBJ1-2; D might be TRBD1 (5 bases). V was pared by 7 bases and J by 2 bases, with 11 bases between. The CDR3 runs 13 residues. Germline V gene lookup returns CDR1 MNHNS and CDR2 SASEGT. CDR3 region: CASTRDGNYGYTF. The CDR3 coding sequence is TGTGCCAGCACCCGGGACGGAAACTATGGCTACACCTTC.

The sample holds many counts of this clonotype. For the CDR3, the DNA is TGTGCCAGCAGCTTGAGAGGAGAGCAGTTCTTC. Translating gives CASSLRGEQFF. The chain links TRBV12-3 or TRBV12-4 to TRBJ2-1; D remains unclear. The V end lost 6 bases, the J end lost 10 bases, and 10 bases lay between the germline ends. The CDR3 sequence is 11 residues long.

In its sample, this clonotype was seen many times. This chain's CDR3 is CATYREGRSPLHF. CDR3 bases: TGTGCCACCTACAGGGAAGGGCGATCACCCCTCCACTTT. This chain connects TRBV2 to TRBJ1-6; D perhaps matches TRBD1 (6 bases). V was trimmed by 10 bases and J by 10 bases, leaving 17 bases between them. This CDR3 comprises 13 residues. Germline V gene lookup returns CDR1 SNHLY and CDR2 FYNNEI.

This clonotype was seen at least ten times. The V gene is TRBV4-1, the J gene TRBJ2-1; TRBD2 matches 7 bases. The CDR3 covers 14 residues. J gave up 6 bases and V 1 base, and 3 bases lay outside the gene matches. Germline CDR1 MGHRA, CDR2 YSYEKL. The CDR3 DNA follows: TGCGCCAGCAGCCAAGTTGGGACTACCAATGAGCAGTTCTTC. This sequence encodes CASSQVGTTNEQFF.

This clonotype appeared many times. This chain uses TRBV7-2 with TRBJ2-7; 11 bases are shared with TRBD2. The CDR3 runs to 15 residues. V was clipped by 3 bases and J by 1 base; unmatched bases: 2. Germline V gives CDR1 SGHTA, CDR2 FQGNSA. CDR3 sequence reads: CASSLGLAVSYEQYF. The CDR3 DNA follows: TGTGCCAGCAGCTTGGGACTAGCGGTTTCCTACGAGCAGTACTTC.

This clonotype occurred many times. The rearrangement joins TRBV28 to TRBJ2-3; D is possibly TRBD1 (5 bases). In germline, CDR1 is MDHEN, CDR2 SYDVKM. The CDR3 totals 14 residues. Trimming stripped 6 bases from V and 2 bases from J, with 12 bases between. Written as DNA, the CDR3 is TGTGCCAGCAGCACAGGAGCCCTCACAGATACGCAGTATTTT. Encoded protein: CASSTGALTDTQYF.

V gene TRBV25-1 combines with J gene TRBJ2-7, with D maybe TRBD1 (6 bases). The CDR3 contains 15 residues. The germline CDR1 and CDR2 sequences are MGHDK and SYGVNS. V was pared by 2 bases and J by 1 base, with 12 bases between. CDR3 region: CASSERSGASYEQYF. The CDR3, as DNA: TGTGCCAGCAGTGAAAGGTCAGGGGCGTCCTACGAGCAGTACTTC.

This clonotype was counted only a few times. The CDR3 spells CASSLSRGANSGNTIYF. The CDR3 DNA sequence: TGTGCCAGCAGCTTATCGAGGGGAGCCAACTCTGGAAACACCATATATTTT. The chain links TRBV7-8 to TRBJ1-3, with D possibly matching TRBD1 (5 bases). Deletions cut 2 bases from V and 0 bases from J, with 14 bases between. This CDR3 is 17 amino acids long. The germline V gene encodes CDR1 SGHVS and CDR2 FQNEAQ.

This clonotype was seen a few times. The chain carries TRBV2 and TRBJ1-2, with 7 bases lining up with TRBD1. The CDR3 has 17 amino acids. Germline V gives CDR1 SNHLY, CDR2 FYNNEI. V dropped 0 bases and J dropped 5; count of bases not matched to a gene: 12. The CDR3, as DNA: TGTGCCAGCAGTGAAGCGCTTGGATGGACAGGACTTTATGGCTACACCTTC. This codes for CASSEALGWTGLYGYTF.

Comment on this clonotype: Sequence at one end of the junction differs from germline and may be a read error. The chain employs TRBV20-1 and TRBJ1-1; D remains ambiguous. Germline assignment: CDR1 DFQATT and CDR2 SNEGSKA (reference sequence). This CDR3 contains 12 residues. CDR3 DNA: TGCAGTGCCAGAGATCAGAGAACCAAGGCTTTCTTT. Its translation: CSARDQRTKAFF.

The chain has TRBV4-1 and TRBJ1-1, with D maybe TRBD1 (5 bases). V lost 2 bases, J lost 4 bases, and 23 bases lay in between. The CDR3 spans 18 residues. The germline V gene has CDR1 MGHRA and CDR2 YSYEKL. CDR3 DNA: TGCGCCAGCAGCCAACGGCCTCCGGACACTAGCGGTGGCACTGAAGCTTTCTTT. Encoded protein: CASSQRPPDTSGGTEAFF.

This clonotype was seen repeatedly, ten times or more. The gene calls are TRBV18 and TRBJ2-7, with D possibly being TRBD2 (5 bases). This CDR3 region has 14 residues. Looked up from germline, CDR1 is KGHSH and CDR2 is LQKENI. V was pared by 2 bases and J by 3 bases, with 11 bases between. The CDR3 DNA sequence: TGTGCCAGCTCACCAGGGTCGGCGGGCTACGAGCAGTACTTC. It translates to CASSPGSAGYEQYF.

The rearrangement uses TRBV20-1 and TRBJ1-1; TRBD1 matches 7 bases. CDR3 length: 16 amino acids. Germline V gene sequence: CDR1 DFQATT, CDR2 SNEGSKA (reference sequence). V shed 4 bases and J 0 bases; nucleotides not matched to a gene: 11. The DNA of the CDR3 is TGCAGTGCTATAGGGGTGGGACAGCCCATGAACACTGAAGCTTTCTTT. As protein: CSAIGVGQPMNTEAFF.